This is a list of T cell receptor beta chains from one sample in a study of T cells in Graves' hyperthyroidism and ophthalmopathy. Using its own MiXCR run on the multiplex PCR reads, TCRdb lists one record per CDR3 protein. The top ten hold approximately 10% of the sample, which has approximately 870,000 distinct CDR3 sequences, roughly 40% seen once. Material for sequencing was blood. The source is a man younger than 35 with Graves' hyperthyroidism. CDR3s include the opening cysteine and the closing phenylalanine or tryptophan. A D gene is named only where the DNA matches it firmly. Only some rows state a clone size, as once, few, many or a class for expanded clones.

d_call clone_size j_call v_call cdr3_aa cdr3_nt
. many TRBJ2-5 TRBV7-6 CASSLVEGAAKTQYF TGTGCCAGCAGCTTAGTGGAGGGGGCCGCAAAGACCCAGTACTTC
. many TRBJ2-7 TRBV7-3 CASSLPGLTEQYF TGTGCCAGCAGCTTACCCGGACTCACCGAGCAGTACTTC
TRBD1 . TRBJ2-4 TRBV29-1 CSVGGTGHIQYF TGCAGCGTTGGCGGGACAGGACACATTCAGTACTTC
. . TRBJ1-2 TRBV7-2 CASSLVEGISGYTF TGTGCCAGCAGCTTAGTGGAAGGGATTAGTGGATACACCTTC
. . TRBJ1-1 TRBV5-1 CASSIDQAGSTEAFF TGCGCCAGCAGCATCGACCAGGCGGGTAGCACTGAAGCTTTCTTT
TRBD1 . TRBJ1-2 TRBV4-1 CASLAEGANYGYTF TGCGCCAGCCTGGCCGAGGGGGCGAACTATGGCTACACCTTC
TRBD1 . TRBJ1-5 TRBV12-3/TRBV12-4 CASSLATGDQPQHF TGTGCCAGCAGTTTAGCAACAGGGGATCAGCCCCAGCATTTT
. . TRBJ1-2 TRBV15 CATSRNRAGYGYTF TGTGCCACCAGCAGAAACAGGGCGGGCTATGGCTACACCTTC
TRBD1 many TRBJ2-2 TRBV29-1 CSVRTGTANTGELFF TGCAGCGTTAGGACCGGGACAGCGAACACCGGGGAGCTGTTTTTT
. . TRBJ2-5 TRBV5-6 CASSFYWRKETQYF TGTGCCAGCAGCTTTTACTGGAGAAAAGAGACCCAGTACTTC
. . TRBJ2-7 TRBV25-1 CASRREDYEQYF TGTGCCAGCAGGAGGGAAGACTACGAGCAGTACTTC
TRBD1 few TRBJ1-1 TRBV5-4 CASSTRPTGGDAFF TGTGCCAGCAGCACAAGACCGACAGGGGGAGATGCTTTCTTT
. many TRBJ2-7 TRBV7-9 CASSFAGSSYEQYF TGTGCCAGCAGCTTTGCAGGGAGCTCCTACGAGCAGTACTTC
. . TRBJ1-5 TRBV2 CASSAWTHSNQPQHF TGTGCCAGCAGTGCTTGGACTCATAGCAATCAGCCCCAGCATTTT
. many TRBJ1-5 TRBV7-8 CASSSPLRPQHF TGTGCCAGCAGCTCGCCCCTCCGCCCCCAGCATTTT